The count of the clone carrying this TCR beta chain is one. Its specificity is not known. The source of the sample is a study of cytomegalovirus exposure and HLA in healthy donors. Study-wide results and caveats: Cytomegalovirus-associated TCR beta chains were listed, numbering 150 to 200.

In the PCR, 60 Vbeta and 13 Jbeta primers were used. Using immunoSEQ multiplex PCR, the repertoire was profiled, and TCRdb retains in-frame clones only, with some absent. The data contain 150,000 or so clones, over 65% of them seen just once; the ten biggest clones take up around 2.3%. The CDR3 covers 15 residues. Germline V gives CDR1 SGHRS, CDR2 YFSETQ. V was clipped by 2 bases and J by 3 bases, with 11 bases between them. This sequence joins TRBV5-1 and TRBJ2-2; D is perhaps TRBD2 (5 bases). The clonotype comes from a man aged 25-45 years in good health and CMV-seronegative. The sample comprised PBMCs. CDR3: CASSFEGVYTGELFF. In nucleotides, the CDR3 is TGCGCCAGCAGCTTCGAGGGAGTGTACACCGGGGAGCTGTTTTTT. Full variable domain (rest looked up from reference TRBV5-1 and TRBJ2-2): KAGVTQTPRYLIKTRGQQVTLSCSPISGHRSVSWYQQTPGQGLQFLFEYFSETQRNKGNFPGRFSGRQFSNSRSEMNVSTLELGDSALYLCASSFEGVYTGELFFGEGSRLTVL.